The clone carrying this TCR beta chain has only one observation. The sample comes from a study of T cell changes during pregnancy in multiple sclerosis. Using immunoSEQ multiplex PCR, the repertoire was profiled, and TCRdb retains in-frame clones only, with some absent. The data show fewer than 70,000 clones, with approximately 91% seen just once and roughly 1.4% held by the top ten. Germline CDR1 reads SGHTA; CDR2 reads FQGNSA. V was pared by 5 bases and J by 0 bases, with 12 bases of the junction left unmatched. The CDR3 is 18 amino acids. The sequence came from a female donor with multiple sclerosis, enrolled in a pregnancy study. This specimen consisted of peripheral blood, obtained in the third trimester of pregnancy. V and J are TRBV7-2 and TRBJ2-3; 9 bases match TRBD2. Here the CDR3 reads CASSRRAGGRVSTDTQYF. The CDR3 bases are TGTGCCAGCAGCCGAAGGGCGGGGGGGCGGGTAAGCACAGATACGCAGTATTTT.